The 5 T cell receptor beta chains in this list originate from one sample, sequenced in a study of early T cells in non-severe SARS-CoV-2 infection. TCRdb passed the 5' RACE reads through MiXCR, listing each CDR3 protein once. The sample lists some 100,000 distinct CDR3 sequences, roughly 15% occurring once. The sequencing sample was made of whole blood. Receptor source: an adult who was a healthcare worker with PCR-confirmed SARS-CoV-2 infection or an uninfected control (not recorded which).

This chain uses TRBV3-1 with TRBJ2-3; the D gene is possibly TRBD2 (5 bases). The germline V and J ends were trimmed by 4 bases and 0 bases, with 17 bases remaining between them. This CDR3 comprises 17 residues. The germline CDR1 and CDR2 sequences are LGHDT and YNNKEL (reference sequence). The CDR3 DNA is TGTGCCAGCAGCCTTGGTTCGACTACCGCTAGCACAGATACGCAGTATTTT. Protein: CASSLGSTTASTDTQYF.

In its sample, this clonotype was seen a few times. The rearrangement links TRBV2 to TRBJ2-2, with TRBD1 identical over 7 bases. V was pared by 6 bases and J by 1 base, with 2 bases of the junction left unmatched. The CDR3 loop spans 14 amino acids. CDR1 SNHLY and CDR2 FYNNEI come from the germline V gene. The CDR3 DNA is TGTGCCAGCAGATGGACAGGGAACACCGGGGAGCTGTTTTTT. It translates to CASRWTGNTGELFF. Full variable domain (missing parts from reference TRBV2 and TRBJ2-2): EPEVTQTPSHQVTQMGQEVILRCVPISNHLYFYWYRQILGQKVEFLVSFYNNEISEKSEIFDDQFSVERPDGSNFTLKIRSTKLEDSAMYFCASRWTGNTGELFFGEGSRLTVL.

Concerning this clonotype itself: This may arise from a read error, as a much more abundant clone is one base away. DNA for the CDR3: TGTGCCAGCAGTAAGGACAGGAGGGACGCCATATATTTT. Protein sequence: CASSKDRRDAIYF. This chain links TRBV11-2 with TRBJ1-3, with 7 bases that match TRBD1. Trimming at V came to 6 bases and at J to 11 bases, leaving 10 bases not matched to a gene. Looked up from germline, CDR1 is SGHAT and CDR2 is FQNNGV. The CDR3 spans 13 residues.

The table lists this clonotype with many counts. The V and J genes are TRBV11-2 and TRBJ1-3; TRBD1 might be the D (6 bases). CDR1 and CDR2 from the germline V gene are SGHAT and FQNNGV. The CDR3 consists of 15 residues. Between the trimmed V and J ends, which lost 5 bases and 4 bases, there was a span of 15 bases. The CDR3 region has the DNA TGTGCCAGCAGCCCACAGGGACTGCGAGGAAACACCATATATTTT. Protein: CASSPQGLRGNTIYF.

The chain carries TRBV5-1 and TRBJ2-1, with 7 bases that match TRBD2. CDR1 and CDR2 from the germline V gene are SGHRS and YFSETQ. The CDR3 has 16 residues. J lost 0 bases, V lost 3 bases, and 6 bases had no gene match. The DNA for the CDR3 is TGCGCCAGCAGCTCTGGGGGGGTTTACTCCTACAATGAGCAGTTCTTC. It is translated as CASSSGGVYSYNEQFF.